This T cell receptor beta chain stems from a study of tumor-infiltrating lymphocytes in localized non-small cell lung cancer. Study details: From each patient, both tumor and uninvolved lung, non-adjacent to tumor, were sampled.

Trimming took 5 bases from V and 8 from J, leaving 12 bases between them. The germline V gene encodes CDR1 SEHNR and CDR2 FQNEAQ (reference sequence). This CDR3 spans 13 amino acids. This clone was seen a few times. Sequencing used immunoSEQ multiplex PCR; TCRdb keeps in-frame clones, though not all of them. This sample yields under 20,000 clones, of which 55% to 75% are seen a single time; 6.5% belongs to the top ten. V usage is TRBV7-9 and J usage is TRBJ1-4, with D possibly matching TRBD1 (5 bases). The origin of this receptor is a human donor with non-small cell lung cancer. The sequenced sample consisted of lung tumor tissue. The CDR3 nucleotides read TGTGCCAGCAGCCCAGGGACGAGGGAAAAACTGTTTTTT. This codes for CASSPGTREKLFF.